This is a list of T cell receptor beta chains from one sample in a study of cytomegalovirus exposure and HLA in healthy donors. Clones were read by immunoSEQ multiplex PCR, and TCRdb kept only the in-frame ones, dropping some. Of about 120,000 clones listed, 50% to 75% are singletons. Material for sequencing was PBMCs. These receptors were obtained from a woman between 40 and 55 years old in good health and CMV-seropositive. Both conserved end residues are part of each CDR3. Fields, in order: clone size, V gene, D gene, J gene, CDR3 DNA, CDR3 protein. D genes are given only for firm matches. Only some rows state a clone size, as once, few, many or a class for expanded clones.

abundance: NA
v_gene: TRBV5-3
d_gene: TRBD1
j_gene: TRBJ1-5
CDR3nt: TGTGCCAGAAGCGCCGACAGGGGAGAAGAGCCCCAGCATTTT
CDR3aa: CARSADRGEEPQHF

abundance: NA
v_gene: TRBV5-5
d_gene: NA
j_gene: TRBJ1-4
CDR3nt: TGTGCCAGCAGCTGGACAGAAAGAATTGAAAAACTGTTTTTT
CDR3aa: CASSWTERIEKLFF

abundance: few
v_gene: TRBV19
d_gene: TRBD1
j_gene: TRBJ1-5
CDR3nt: TGTGCCAGTAGTCAGGGGGCACTTCAGCCCCAGCATTTT
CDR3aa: CASSQGALQPQHF

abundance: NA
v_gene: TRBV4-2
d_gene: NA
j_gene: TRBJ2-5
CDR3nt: TGTGCCAGCAGCCAAGATCCGGCCGGCGGGGAGACCCAGTACTTC
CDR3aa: CASSQDPAGGETQYF

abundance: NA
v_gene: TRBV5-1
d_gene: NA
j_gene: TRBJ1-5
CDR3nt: TGCGCCAGCAGCGTTTCAGGGAACGACCAGCCCCAGCATTTT
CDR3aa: CASSVSGNDQPQHF

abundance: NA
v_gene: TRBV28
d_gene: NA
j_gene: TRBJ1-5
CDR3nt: TGTGCCAGCAGTTTATTTCGGGCAGGGGATCAGCCCCAGCATTTT
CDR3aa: CASSLFRAGDQPQHF

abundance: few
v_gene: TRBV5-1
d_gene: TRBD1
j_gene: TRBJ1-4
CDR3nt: TGCGCCAGCAGCCTGGGGACAGGGAATGAAAAACTGTTTTTT
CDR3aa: CASSLGTGNEKLFF

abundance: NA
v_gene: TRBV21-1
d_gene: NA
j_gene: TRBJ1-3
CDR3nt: TGTGCCAGCAGCAAAGTTCACTCGACAGGGCGGACCATATATTTT
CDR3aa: CASSKVHSTGRTIYF

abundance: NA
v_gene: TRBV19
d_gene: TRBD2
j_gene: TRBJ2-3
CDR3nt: TGTGCCAGTAGTTTCCTTAGCGGGGGGGCAGCAGATACGCAGTATTTT
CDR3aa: CASSFLSGGAADTQYF

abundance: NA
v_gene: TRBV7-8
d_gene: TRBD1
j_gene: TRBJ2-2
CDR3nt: TGTGCCAGCAGCGCGACAGGGGGCAAGAACACCGGGGAGCTGTTTTTT
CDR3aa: CASSATGGKNTGELFF

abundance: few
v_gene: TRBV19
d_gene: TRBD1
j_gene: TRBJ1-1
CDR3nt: TGTGCCAGTACCCCCGTCAGGACAGGGAACACTGAAGCTTTCTTT
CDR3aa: CASTPVRTGNTEAFF

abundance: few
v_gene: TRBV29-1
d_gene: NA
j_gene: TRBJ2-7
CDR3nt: TGCAGCGTTGAAGATCGGGGAACAGACGAGCAGTACTTC
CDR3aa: CSVEDRGTDEQYF

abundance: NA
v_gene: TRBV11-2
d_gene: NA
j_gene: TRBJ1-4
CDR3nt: TGTGCCAGCAGCTTGGTCACAGGCCCTAATGAAAAACTGTTTTTT
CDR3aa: CASSLVTGPNEKLFF

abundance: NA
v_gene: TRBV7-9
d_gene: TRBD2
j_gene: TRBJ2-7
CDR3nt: TGTGCCAGCAGCTTCGGAGCGGGAACCTACGAGCAGTACTTC
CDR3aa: CASSFGAGTYEQYF

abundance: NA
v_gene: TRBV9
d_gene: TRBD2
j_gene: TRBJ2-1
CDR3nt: TGTGCCAGCAGCGTGGACCCAACTAGCGGTTCCTACAATGAGCAGTTCTTC
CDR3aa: CASSVDPTSGSYNEQFF

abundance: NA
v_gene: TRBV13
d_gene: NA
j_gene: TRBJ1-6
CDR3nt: TGTGCCAGCAGCTTAAATATTCCTACTTCACCCCTCCACTTT
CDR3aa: CASSLNIPTSPLHF

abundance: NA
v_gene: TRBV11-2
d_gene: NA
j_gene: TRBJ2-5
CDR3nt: TGTGCCAGCAGCTCGAGCGCCCCAGAGACCCAGTACTTC
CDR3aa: CASSSSAPETQYF

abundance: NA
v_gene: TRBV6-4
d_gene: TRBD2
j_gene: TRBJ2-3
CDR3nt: TGTGCCAGCAGTCTAGCGGGAGGCACAGATACGCAGTATTTT
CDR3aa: CASSLAGGTDTQYF

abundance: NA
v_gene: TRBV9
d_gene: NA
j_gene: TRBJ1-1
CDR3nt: TGTGCCAGCAGCGCAACCACAGGGACTGAAGCTTTCTTT
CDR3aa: CASSATTGTEAFF

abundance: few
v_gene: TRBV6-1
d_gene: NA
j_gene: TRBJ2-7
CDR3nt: TGTGCCAGCAGCGCTCCCGGGGACTCCCTTGACTTC
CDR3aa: CASSAPGDSLDF

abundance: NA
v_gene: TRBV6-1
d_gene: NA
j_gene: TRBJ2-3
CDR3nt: TGTGCCAGCAGTGAGGGACACGGTACAGATACGCAGTATTTT
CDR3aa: CASSEGHGTDTQYF

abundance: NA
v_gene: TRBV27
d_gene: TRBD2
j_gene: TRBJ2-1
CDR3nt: TGTGCCAGCAGTTTTGGAGTCCCTACTAGCGGGATCTACAATGAGCAGTTCTTC
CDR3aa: CASSFGVPTSGIYNEQFF

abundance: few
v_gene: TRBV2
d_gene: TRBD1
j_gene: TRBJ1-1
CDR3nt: TGTGCCAGCAGTGAAGGGCGGGACAGGGAGGCTTTCTTT
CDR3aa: CASSEGRDREAFF

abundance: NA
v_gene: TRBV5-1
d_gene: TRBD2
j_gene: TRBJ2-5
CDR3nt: TGCGCCAGCAGCTTCCCCGATATGCTGGCGGGGGGGGAAGAGACCCAGTACTTC
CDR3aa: CASSFPDMLAGGEETQYF

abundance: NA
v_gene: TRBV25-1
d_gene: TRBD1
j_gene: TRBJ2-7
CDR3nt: TGTGCCAGCAGCACACCGGGACAGGGACTTTACGAGCAGTACTTC
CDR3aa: CASSTPGQGLYEQYF

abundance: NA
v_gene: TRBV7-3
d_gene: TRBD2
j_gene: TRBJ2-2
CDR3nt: TGTGCCAGCAGCCCACTGGGACTAGCGGGAGGGCCGACGCTCGGGGAGCTGTTTTTT
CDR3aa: CASSPLGLAGGPTLGELFF

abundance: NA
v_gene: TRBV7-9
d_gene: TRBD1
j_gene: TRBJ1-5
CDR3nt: TGTTCCAGCAGCTTAGGACAGGGAAGCAATCAGCCCCAGCATTTT
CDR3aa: CSSSLGQGSNQPQHF

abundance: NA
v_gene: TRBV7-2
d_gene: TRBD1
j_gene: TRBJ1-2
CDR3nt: TGTGCCAGCAGCCCGACGGGACAGACTAACTATGGCTACACCTTC
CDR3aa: CASSPTGQTNYGYTF

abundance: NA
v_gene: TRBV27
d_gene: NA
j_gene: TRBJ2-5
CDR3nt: TGTGCCAGCAGTTTAGACCAGGGCGGAGAGACCCAGTACTTC
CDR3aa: CASSLDQGGETQYF

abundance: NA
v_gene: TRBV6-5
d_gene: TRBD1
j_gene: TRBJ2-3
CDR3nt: TGTGCCAGCAGTTACCAGGGGACAGGGGCTGATACGCAGTATTTT
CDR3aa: CASSYQGTGADTQYF

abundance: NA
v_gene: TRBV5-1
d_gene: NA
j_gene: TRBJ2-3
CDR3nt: TGCGCCAGCAGCTTGACTGTGACAGATACGCAGTATTTT
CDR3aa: CASSLTVTDTQYF

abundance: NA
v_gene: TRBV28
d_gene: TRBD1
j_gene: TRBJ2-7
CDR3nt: TGTGCCAGCAGTCCCGGGACAGCAACGTCCTACGAGCAGTACTTC
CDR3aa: CASSPGTATSYEQYF

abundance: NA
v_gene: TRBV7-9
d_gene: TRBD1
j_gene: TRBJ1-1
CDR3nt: TGTGCCAGCAGCGGACAGGGGGCGCCTGAAGCTTTCTTT
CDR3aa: CASSGQGAPEAFF

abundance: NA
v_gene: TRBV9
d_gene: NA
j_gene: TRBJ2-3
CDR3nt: TGTGCCAGCAGCCCTCGACTAGGGGCAGATACGCAGTATTTT
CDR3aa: CASSPRLGADTQYF

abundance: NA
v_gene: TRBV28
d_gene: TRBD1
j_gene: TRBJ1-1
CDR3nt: TGTGCCAGCAGTTCCCTGACAGGGGAGAACACTGAAGCTTTCTTT
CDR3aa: CASSSLTGENTEAFF

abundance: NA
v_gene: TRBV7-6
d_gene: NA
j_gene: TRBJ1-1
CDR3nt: TGTGCCAGCTCGGGGGATTTGGGCACTGAAGCTTTCTTT
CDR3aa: CASSGDLGTEAFF

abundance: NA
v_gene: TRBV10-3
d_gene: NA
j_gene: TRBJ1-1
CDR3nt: TGTGCCATCAGTGAGTCTGGCAGGGCCCCGGAGGCTTTCTTT
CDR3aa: CAISESGRAPEAFF

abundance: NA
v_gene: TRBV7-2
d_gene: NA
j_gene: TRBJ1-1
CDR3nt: TGTGCCAGCAGCTTTTCCGAGACACGCAATGAAGCTTTCTTT
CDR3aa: CASSFSETRNEAFF

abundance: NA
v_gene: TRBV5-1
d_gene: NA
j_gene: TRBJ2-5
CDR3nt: TGCGCCAGCAGACGTCGGGTTGATGAGACCCAGTACTTC
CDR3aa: CASRRRVDETQYF

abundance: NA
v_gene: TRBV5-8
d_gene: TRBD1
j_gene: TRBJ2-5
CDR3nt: TGTGCCAGCAGCTATCACAGGGGAGAGACCCAGTACTTC
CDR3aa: CASSYHRGETQYF

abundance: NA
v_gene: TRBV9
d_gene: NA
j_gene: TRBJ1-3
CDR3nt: TGTGCCAGCAGCGTAGTTCCCAACGGGAACGGAAACACCATATATTTT
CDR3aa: CASSVVPNGNGNTIYF